Sequencing of this T cell receptor (beta chain) was carried out in a study of CD8 T cells in Susac syndrome. Random hexamers served to reverse transcribe roughly 0.5 to 1 ug RNA. The CDR3 of TCR beta was amplified by immunoSEQ multiplex PCR across 54 Vbeta and 13 Jbeta. One entry per CDR3 protein, called by TCRdb with MiXCR from the immunoSEQ multiplex PCR reads. The profile shows roughly 130,000 distinct CDR3 sequences, nearly 95% of them singletons. The T cells that were sequenced for TCR beta were CD8+ and CD4+ cells from blood. Healthy donors matched for age and sex were used as controls. Purification of the CD8+ and CD4+ T cells relied on negative isolation, and TEMRA cells underwent FACS enrichment. The V gene end was trimmed by 4 bases and the J gene end by 6 bases; junction bases not matched to a gene: 11. This CDR3 comprises 15 residues. In germline, CDR1 is SQVTM, CDR2 ANQGSEA.

The chain is built from TRBV29-1 and TRBJ2-7; TRBD1 matches 11 bases. This TCR was sampled from a human donor in good health. Sequencing was done on a sample of CD4+ T cells from PBMCs. The CDR3 DNA reads TGCAGCGTTGGGGTCAATATGGGACAGGGGGGCGAGCAGTACTTC. Encoded protein: CSVGVNMGQGGEQYF.